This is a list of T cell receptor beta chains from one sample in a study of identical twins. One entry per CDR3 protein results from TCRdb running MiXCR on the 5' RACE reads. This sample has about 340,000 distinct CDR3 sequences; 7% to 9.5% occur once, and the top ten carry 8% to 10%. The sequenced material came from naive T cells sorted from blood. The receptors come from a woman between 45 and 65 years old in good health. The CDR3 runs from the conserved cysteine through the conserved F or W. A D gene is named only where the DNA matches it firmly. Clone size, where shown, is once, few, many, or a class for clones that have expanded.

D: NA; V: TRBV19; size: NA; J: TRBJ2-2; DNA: TGTGCCACCCGGCCCCGCGGGAAGGTTTCCGGGGAGCTGTTTTTT; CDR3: CATRPRGKVSGELFF
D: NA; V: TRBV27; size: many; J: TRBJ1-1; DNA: TGTGCCAGCAGTTTCCGGGTGGTGGGCACTGAAGCTTTCTTT; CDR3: CASSFRVVGTEAFF
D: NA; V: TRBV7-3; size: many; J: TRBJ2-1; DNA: TGTGCCAGCAGCTTATCCTCTGTGGCTGAGCAGTTCTTC; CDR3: CASSLSSVAEQFF
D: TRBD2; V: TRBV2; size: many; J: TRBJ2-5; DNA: TGTGCCAGCAGACCGGGACTACTACTCCAAGAGACCCAGTACTTC; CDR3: CASRPGLLLQETQYF
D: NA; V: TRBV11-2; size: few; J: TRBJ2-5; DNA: TGTGCCAGCAGCTTAGACCCGGGTAATTCGGAGACCCAGTACTTC; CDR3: CASSLDPGNSETQYF
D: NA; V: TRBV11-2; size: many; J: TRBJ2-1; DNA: TGTGCCAGCAGCTATCTCATAGAAGTTGGCAGTGAGCAGTTCTTC; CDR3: CASSYLIEVGSEQFF
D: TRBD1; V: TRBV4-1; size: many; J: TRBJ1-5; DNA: TGCGCCAGCAGCCACCCGGGACAGAGCAATCAGCCCCAGCATTTT; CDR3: CASSHPGQSNQPQHF
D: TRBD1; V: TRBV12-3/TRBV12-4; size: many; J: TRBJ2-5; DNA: TGTGCCAGCAGTTTCTACAGGGGGCAAGAGACCCAGTACTTC; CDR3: CASSFYRGQETQYF
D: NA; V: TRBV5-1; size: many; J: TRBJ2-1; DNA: TGCGCCAGCAGCCTGGGGCTAGGCCCGGGTTACAATGAGCAGTTCTTC; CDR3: CASSLGLGPGYNEQFF
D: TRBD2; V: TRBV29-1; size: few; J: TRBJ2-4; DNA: TGCAGCGCGGACCTAGCGGGAGGGCCTATGAGCATTCAGTACTTC; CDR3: CSADLAGGPMSIQYF
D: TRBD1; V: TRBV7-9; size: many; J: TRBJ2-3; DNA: TGTGCCAGCAGCTCCGCCGGGACAGGGTGGGGTGGAGATACGCAGTATTTT; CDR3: CASSSAGTGWGGDTQYF
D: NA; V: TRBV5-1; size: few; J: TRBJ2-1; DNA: TGCGCCAGCAGCTTATCAAAGACCTCCTACAATGAGCAGTTCTTC; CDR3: CASSLSKTSYNEQFF
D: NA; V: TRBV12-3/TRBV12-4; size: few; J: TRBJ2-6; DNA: TGTGCCAGCAGTCCCCTTAGGCAGGGCGGAGGGGCCAACGTCCTGACTTTC; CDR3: CASSPLRQGGGANVLTF
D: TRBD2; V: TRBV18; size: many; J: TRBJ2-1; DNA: TGTGCCAGCTCAGGGACTAGCGGCGGAAATGAGCAGTTCTTC; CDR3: CASSGTSGGNEQFF
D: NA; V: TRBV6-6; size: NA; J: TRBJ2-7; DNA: TGTGCCAGCAGTTACAATCCTAGTTCCTACGAGCAGTACTTC; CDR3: CASSYNPSSYEQYF
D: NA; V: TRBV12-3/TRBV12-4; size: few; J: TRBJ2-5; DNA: TGTGCCAGCACCCTGAAGTTTACGCTGGGGCGACAAGAGACCCAGTACTTC; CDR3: CASTLKFTLGRQETQYF
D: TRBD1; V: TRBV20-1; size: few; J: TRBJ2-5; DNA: TGCAGTGCCTCGGACAGGCCGGAGACCCAGTACTTC; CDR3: CSASDRPETQYF
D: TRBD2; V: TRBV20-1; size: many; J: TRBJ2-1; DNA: TGCAGTGCTAGAGCTACCCCCGCGGGACTAGGTGCGGTAAACAATGAGCAGTTCTTC; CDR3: CSARATPAGLGAVNNEQFF
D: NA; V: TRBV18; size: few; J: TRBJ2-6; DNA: TGTGCCAGCTCAAGCCAGTTGTCTGGGGCCAACGTCCTGACTTTC; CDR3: CASSSQLSGANVLTF
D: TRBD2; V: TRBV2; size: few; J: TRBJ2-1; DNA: TGTGCCAGCAGTGTCTTGACTAGCGGGAGTATCAATGAGCAGTTCTTC; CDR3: CASSVLTSGSINEQFF
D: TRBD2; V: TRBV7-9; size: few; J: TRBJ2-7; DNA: TGTGCCAGCACCAAGCGGGAGGGCTCCTACGAGCAGTACTTC; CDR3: CASTKREGSYEQYF
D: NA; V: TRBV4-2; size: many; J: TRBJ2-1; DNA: TGTGCCAGCAGCCACCAGACTGGAAATGAGCAGTTCTTC; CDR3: CASSHQTGNEQFF
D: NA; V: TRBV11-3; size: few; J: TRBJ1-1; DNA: TGTGCCAGCAGCTTAGTTCGTCGGAGCACTGAAGCTTTCTTT; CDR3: CASSLVRRSTEAFF
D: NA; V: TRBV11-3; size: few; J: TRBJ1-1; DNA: TGTGCCAGCAGCTACGGGATAGTAAGCACTGAAGCTTTCTTT; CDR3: CASSYGIVSTEAFF
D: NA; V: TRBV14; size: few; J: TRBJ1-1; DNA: TGTGCCAGCAGCCAAGCCTCGTGGGTGGAAGCTTTCTTT; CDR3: CASSQASWVEAFF
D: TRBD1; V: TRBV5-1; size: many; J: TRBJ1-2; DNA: TGCGCCAGCAGAAATCCTCGACAGGGAAACTATGGCTACACCTTC; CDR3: CASRNPRQGNYGYTF
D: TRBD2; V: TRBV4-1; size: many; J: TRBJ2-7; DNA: TGCGCCAGCAGCCAAATGGGGACTAGCAATCACGAGCAGTACTTC; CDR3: CASSQMGTSNHEQYF
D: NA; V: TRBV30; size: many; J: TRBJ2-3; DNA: TGTGCCTGTGAATACACAGATACGCAGTATTTT; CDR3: CACEYTDTQYF
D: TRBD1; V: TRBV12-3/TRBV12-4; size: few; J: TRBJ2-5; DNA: TGTGCCAGCAGTCCGACAGGGGGACCTGGAGAGACCCAGTACTTC; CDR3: CASSPTGGPGETQYF
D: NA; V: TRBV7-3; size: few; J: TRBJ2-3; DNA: TGTGCCAGCAGCCCAGCGGACAGAGCAAGCACAGATACGCAGTATTTT; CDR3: CASSPADRASTDTQYF
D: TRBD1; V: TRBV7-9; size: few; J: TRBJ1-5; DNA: TGTGCCAGCAGCCGAACCCAGGGGGATCAGCCCCAGCATTTT; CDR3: CASSRTQGDQPQHF
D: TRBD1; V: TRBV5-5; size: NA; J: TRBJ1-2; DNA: TGTGCCAGCAGCCTAACAGGGGGAGATGGCTACACCTTC; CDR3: CASSLTGGDGYTF
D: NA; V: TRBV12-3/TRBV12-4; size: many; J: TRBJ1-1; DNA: TGTGCCAGCAGATTCACAGGGCAACCTGAAGCTTTCTTT; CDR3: CASRFTGQPEAFF
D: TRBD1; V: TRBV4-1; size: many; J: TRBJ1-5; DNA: TGCGCCAGCAGCCAAATGGGACAGGGCAATCAGCCCCAGCATTTT; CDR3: CASSQMGQGNQPQHF
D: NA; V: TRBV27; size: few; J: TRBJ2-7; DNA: TGTGCCAGCAGTTTCGCCGAGGGTCGGAACGAGCAGTACTTC; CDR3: CASSFAEGRNEQYF
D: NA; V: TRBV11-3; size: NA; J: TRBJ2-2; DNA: TGTGCCAGCAGGTTCAGCTGGAAAGAGGCGAACACCGGGGAGCTGTTTTTT; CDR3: CASRFSWKEANTGELFF
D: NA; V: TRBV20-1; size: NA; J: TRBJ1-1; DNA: TGCAGTGCTAGCCCCGGGGGACCCGAGGAGGACGGTGAAGCTTTCTTT; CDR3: CSASPGGPEEDGEAFF
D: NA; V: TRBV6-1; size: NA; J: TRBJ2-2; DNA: TGTGCCAGCAGTCCATCCCGCACCGGGGAGCTGTTTTTT; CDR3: CASSPSRTGELFF
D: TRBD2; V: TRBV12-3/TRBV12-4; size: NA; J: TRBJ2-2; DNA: TGTGCCAGCAGTCCTAGCGGGAGGGTTGGCGGGGAGCTGTTTTTT; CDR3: CASSPSGRVGGELFF
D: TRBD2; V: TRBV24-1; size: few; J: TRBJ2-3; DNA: TGTGCCACCAGTGATTTGGCTAGCGGGAGTTTAGATACGCAGTATTTT; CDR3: CATSDLASGSLDTQYF
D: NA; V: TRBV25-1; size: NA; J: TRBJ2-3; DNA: TGTGCCAGCAGTTTGTGGGCCGGGAACACAGATACGCAGTATTTT; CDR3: CASSLWAGNTDTQYF